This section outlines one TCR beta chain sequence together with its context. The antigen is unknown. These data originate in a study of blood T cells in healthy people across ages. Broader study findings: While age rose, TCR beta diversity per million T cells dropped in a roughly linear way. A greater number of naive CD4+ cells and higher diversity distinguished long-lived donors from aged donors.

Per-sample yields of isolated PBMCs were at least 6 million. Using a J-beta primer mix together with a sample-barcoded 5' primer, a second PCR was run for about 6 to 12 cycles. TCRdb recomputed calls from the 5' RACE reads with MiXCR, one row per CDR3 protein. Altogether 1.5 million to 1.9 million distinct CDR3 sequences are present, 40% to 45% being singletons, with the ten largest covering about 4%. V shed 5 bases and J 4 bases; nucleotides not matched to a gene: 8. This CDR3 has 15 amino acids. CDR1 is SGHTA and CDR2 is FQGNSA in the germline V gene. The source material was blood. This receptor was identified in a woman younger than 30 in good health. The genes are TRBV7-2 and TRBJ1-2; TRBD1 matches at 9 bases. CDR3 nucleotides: TGTGCCAGCAGCCTACGGACAGGGGCCATCTATGGCTACACCTTC. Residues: CASSLRTGAIYGYTF.